The table lists the clone carrying this TCR beta chain with a few counts. Germline values: CDR1 SGHRS, CDR2 YFSETQ. The CDR3 runs to 17 residues. V gave up 0 bases and J gave up 0 bases; unmatched junction bases: 7. Original data processing: Reference gene primers were amplified, and this amplification served to estimate nucleated cell counts. Here immunoSEQ multiplex PCR was the method, and the copy in TCRdb shows in-frame clones only, minus some. That table furnishes V, J and clone size, whereas the DNA furnished D and trimming. The sample records a few hundred thousand clones, 85% being singletons. The sample is drawn from a study of blood T cell repertoires in COVID-19. Study at large: The study drew acute and convalescent COVID-19 samples from the United States, Italy and Spain. PBMCs, B-cell-depleted T cells, or T cells provided the cDNA or gDNA that made up the material.

This receptor was obtained from a woman aged 18-35 years with acute or convalescent COVID-19. The specimen was peripheral blood. V gene TRBV5-1 combines with J gene TRBJ2-3, with 7 bases fitting TRBD2. As DNA, the CDR3 is TGCGCCAGCAGCTTGGCCGCTAGCGGACATAGCACAGATACGCAGTATTTT. As protein: CASSLAASGHSTDTQYF.